The rows below give T cell receptor beta chains drawn from one sample of a study of shared clonotypes between healthy human individuals. The repertoire was sequenced with immunoSEQ multiplex PCR; TCRdb's copy has only in-frame clones and lacks some. The profile shows 2,100,000 or so clones, approximately 94% of them singletons. What was sequenced was naive CD4+ T cells sorted from blood. The receptors were sampled from a man between 18 and 35 years old in good health. The CDR3 runs from the conserved cysteine through the conserved F or W. Each record gives: D gene, clone size, V gene, J gene, CDR3 protein, CDR3 DNA. D genes are given only for firm matches. Clone size appears in some rows only: once, few, many, or a class for an expanded clone.

D gene: TRBD2
clone size: NA
V gene: TRBV29-1
J gene: TRBJ2-1
CDR3 protein: CSVGGANEQFF
CDR3 DNA: TGCAGCGTCGGGGGGGCTAATGAGCAGTTCTTC

D gene: NA
clone size: NA
V gene: TRBV5-1
J gene: TRBJ1-1
CDR3 protein: CASSFQTANTEAFF
CDR3 DNA: TGCGCCAGCAGCTTCCAGACAGCGAACACTGAAGCTTTCTTT

D gene: TRBD2
clone size: NA
V gene: TRBV7-9
J gene: TRBJ2-1
CDR3 protein: CASSVIGTSGSNEQFF
CDR3 DNA: TGTGCCAGCAGCGTAATCGGGACTAGCGGGAGCAATGAGCAGTTCTTC

D gene: NA
clone size: NA
V gene: TRBV10-2
J gene: TRBJ2-5
CDR3 protein: CASSESTVETQYF
CDR3 DNA: TGCGCCAGCAGTGAGTCGACGGTAGAGACCCAGTACTTC

D gene: TRBD1
clone size: NA
V gene: TRBV13
J gene: TRBJ1-2
CDR3 protein: CASSSQDRGENYGYTF
CDR3 DNA: TGTGCCAGCAGCTCCCAAGACAGGGGAGAGAACTATGGCTACACCTTC

D gene: TRBD1
clone size: NA
V gene: TRBV6-6
J gene: TRBJ1-2
CDR3 protein: CASSYRSGGNYGYTF
CDR3 DNA: TGTGCCAGCAGTTACCGATCAGGGGGTAACTATGGCTACACCTTC

D gene: NA
clone size: once
V gene: TRBV19
J gene: TRBJ2-2
CDR3 protein: CASKPQEASLGELFF
CDR3 DNA: TGTGCCAGTAAGCCCCAGGAGGCTTCTCTCGGGGAGCTGTTTTTT

D gene: NA
clone size: NA
V gene: TRBV2
J gene: TRBJ2-4
CDR3 protein: CASSEAGLGQNIQYF
CDR3 DNA: TGTGCCAGCAGTGAAGCTGGGCTGGGCCAGAACATTCAGTACTTC

D gene: NA
clone size: once
V gene: TRBV7-9
J gene: TRBJ1-6
CDR3 protein: CASSPDGYNSPLHF
CDR3 DNA: TGTGCCAGCAGCCCGGACGGCTATAATTCACCCCTCCACTTT

D gene: TRBD2
clone size: NA
V gene: TRBV7-2
J gene: TRBJ2-3
CDR3 protein: CASSQGTSRVRLSTDTQYF
CDR3 DNA: TGTGCCAGCAGCCAGGGGACTAGTCGTGTCCGCTTGAGCACAGATACGCAGTATTTT